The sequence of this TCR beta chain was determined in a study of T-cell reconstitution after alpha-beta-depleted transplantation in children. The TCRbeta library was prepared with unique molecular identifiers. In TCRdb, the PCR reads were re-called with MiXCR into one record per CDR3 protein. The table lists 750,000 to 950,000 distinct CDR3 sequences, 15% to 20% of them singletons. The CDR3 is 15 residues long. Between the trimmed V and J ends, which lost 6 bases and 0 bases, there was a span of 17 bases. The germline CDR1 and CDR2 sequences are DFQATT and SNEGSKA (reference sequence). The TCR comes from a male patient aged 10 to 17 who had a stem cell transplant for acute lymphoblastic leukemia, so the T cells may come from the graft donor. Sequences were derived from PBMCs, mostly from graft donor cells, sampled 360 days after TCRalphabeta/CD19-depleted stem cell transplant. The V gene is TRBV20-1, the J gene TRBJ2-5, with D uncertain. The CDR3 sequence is CSASTFLRYQETQYF. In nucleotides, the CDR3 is TGCAGTGCCTCAACCTTCTTGCGGTACCAAGAGACCCAGTACTTC.